The entry that follows covers one TCR beta chain sequence. The data stem from a study of glioma-infiltrating T cells after dendritic cell vaccination. The V end lost 2 bases, the J end lost 2 bases, and 13 bases lay between the germline ends. The CDR3 sequence is 14 residues long. Germline CDR1 is GTSNPN and CDR2 is SVGIG (reference sequence). Repertoires were generated with immunoSEQ multiplex PCR, while TCRdb's copy carries only in-frame clones and drops some. The table lists roughly 56,000 clones, 85% of them singletons. As to time point: after dendritic cell vaccination, including at tumor progression/relapse.

This rearrangement joins TRBV30 to TRBJ2-7, with D perhaps TRBD1 (5 bases). This receptor was identified in a human donor with glioblastoma. The input for sequencing was blood, taken after dendritic cell vaccination. CDR3 coding DNA: TGTGCCTGGAGTTTGGGGCAGGCAGCCTACGAGCAGTACTTC. Translation gives CAWSLGQAAYEQYF. The full variable domain, completed using reference TRBV30 and TRBJ2-7, is SQTIHQWPATLVQPVGSPLSLECTVEGTSNPNLYWYRQAAGRGLQLLFYSVGIGQISSEVPQNLSASRPQDRQFILSSKKLLLSDSGFYLCAWSLGQAAYEQYFGPGTRLTVT.